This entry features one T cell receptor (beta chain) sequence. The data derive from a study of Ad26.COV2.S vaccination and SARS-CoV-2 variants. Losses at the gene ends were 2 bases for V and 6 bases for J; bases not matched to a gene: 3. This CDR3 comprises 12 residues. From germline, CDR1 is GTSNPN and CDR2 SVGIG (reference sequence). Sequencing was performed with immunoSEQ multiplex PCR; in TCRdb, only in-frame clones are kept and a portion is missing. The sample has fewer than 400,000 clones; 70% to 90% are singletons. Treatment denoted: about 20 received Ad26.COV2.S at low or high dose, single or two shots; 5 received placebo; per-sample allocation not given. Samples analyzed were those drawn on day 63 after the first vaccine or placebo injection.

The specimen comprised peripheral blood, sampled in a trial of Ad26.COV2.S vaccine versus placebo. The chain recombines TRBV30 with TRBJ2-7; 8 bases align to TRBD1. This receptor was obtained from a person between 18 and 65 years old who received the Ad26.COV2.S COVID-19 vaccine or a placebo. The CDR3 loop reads CAWSPTGGEQYF. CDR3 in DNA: TGTGCCTGGAGTCCTACAGGGGGCGAGCAGTACTTC. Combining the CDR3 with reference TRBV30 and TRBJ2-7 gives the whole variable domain SQTIHQWPATLVQPVGSPLSLECTVEGTSNPNLYWYRQAAGRGLQLLFYSVGIGQISSEVPQNLSASRPQDRQFILSSKKLLLSDSGFYLCAWSPTGGEQYFGPGTRLTVT.